This T cell receptor beta chain was captured in a study of beta chain features in type 1 diabetes. This CDR3 contains 15 residues. J lost 5 bases, V lost 2 bases, and 3 bases had no gene match. Germline CDR1 is SGHRS and CDR2 is YFSETQ. Points from the study as a whole: For patients, the naive, central memory and Treg TCRB repertoires appeared more alike than for healthy donors.

TCRB transcripts that were expressed got sequenced, as all of the isolated RNA had been reverse transcribed. Method: immunoSEQ multiplex PCR; TCRdb's copy keeps in-frame clones and lacks some. This sample has about 350,000 clones, with around a fifth found just once. Worth noting for this clone: The antigen is not known.

Cells sorted by CD45RO/CCR7/CD25/CD127/CD95/CD27 comprised CD4+ naive, central memory, regulatory and stem cell-like memory cells. The specimen sequenced was naive CD4+ T cells from blood. The rearrangement links TRBV5-1 to TRBJ2-1; 11 bases agree with TRBD2. The receptor was isolated from a woman aged 18 to 35 in good health. CDR3 residues: CASSFGTSGDNEQFF. The CDR3 DNA sequence: TGCGCCAGCAGCTTCGGGACTAGCGGAGACAATGAGCAGTTCTTC.